Below, 18 T cell receptor beta chains from the same sample are listed, as sequenced in a study of T cell repertoires in cytomegalovirus infection. TCRdb re-called the reads with MiXCR, one entry per CDR3 protein. The sample records 200,000 or so distinct CDR3 sequences, under 30% being singletons. The sequencing sample was made of PBMCs. These receptor sequences come from a human donor in good health (CMV status not recorded). Some clones in this sample may be carry-over from other donors' samples.

This clonotype showed up just a few times. The V and J genes are TRBV4-3 and TRBJ2-3; the match to TRBD2 covers 12 bases. Per the germline V gene, CDR1 is LGHNA and CDR2 is YSLEER. The CDR3 spans 17 residues. Trimming took 0 bases from V and 3 from J; bases not matched to a gene: 4. The CDR3 DNA is TGCGCCAGCAGCCAAGAGGCTAGCGGGGGGGAGACAGATACGCAGTATTTT. Residues: CASSQEASGGETDTQYF.

V gene TRBV29-1 combines with J gene TRBJ2-1; D could derive from TRBD1 or TRBD2 (6 bases each). This CDR3 has 14 amino acids. The V gene lost 7 bases and the J gene lost 6 bases, with 19 bases spanning the gap. CDR1 is SQVTM, CDR2 ANQGSEA, per germline. CDR3 protein: CSAAGTGALNEQFF. The CDR3 DNA reads TGCAGCGCTGCCGGTACGGGGGCACTCAATGAGCAGTTCTTC.

V and J are TRBV12-5 and TRBJ2-3; a possible D gene is TRBD1 (5 bases). The V and J ends lost 4 bases and 0 bases respectively, with 11 bases between them. The CDR3 has 15 amino acids. The germline V gene has CDR1 LGHNT and CDR2 FRNRAP. In DNA, the CDR3 is TGTGCTAGTGGTTCAGGACACTCTAGCACAGATACGCAGTATTTT. This codes for CASGSGHSSTDTQYF.

The sample holds a few counts of this clonotype. The CDR3 DNA sequence: TGTGCCAGCAGCGGGCAGAGCTCCTACGAGCAGTACTTC. Its protein is CASSGQSSYEQYF. J is TRBJ2-7 and V is TRBV27; unclear D gene. The CDR3 is 13 amino acids. CDR1 MNHEY and CDR2 SMNVEV come from the germline V gene (reference sequence). The V end was cut by 6 bases, the J end by 0 bases, with 9 bases between.

This clonotype was seen repeatedly, ten times or more. The rearrangement links TRBV7-2 to TRBJ1-2, with D tentatively TRBD1 (5 bases). Trimming cost V 7 bases and J 4 bases, with 22 bases left between them. CDR1 SGHTA and CDR2 FQGNSA come from the germline V gene. The CDR3 runs 16 residues. The CDR3 loop reads CASTPRGRGSSYGYTF. CDR3 coding DNA: TGTGCCAGCACCCCGAGGGGCCGGGGCTCTAGCTATGGCTACACCTTC.

This clonotype was recorded a few times. The chain uses TRBV20-1 and TRBJ1-2, with 7 nucleotides matching TRBD1. CDR3 length equals 13 residues. CDR1 and CDR2 (germline): DFQATT, SNEGSKA (reference sequence). The V segment lost 6 bases and the J segment 6 bases; nucleotides outside the gene matches: 10. The CDR3 bases are TGCAGTGCCCAACTTACAGGGGACCATGGCTACACCTTC. This translates into CSAQLTGDHGYTF.

The CDR3 bases are TGTGCCAGCAGCCCTACCCGCTATCAGCCCCAGCATTTT. It is translated as CASSPTRYQPQHF. V and J are TRBV7-6 and TRBJ1-5; D gene unclear. V was trimmed by 5 bases and J by 5 bases, leaving 10 bases between them. CDR1 is SGHVS and CDR2 is FNYEAQ in the germline V gene. The CDR3 covers 13 residues.

This clonotype has a handful of counts. CDR3 region: CASSEVQGPYNEQFF. CDR3 sequence (DNA): TGTGCCAGCAGTGAAGTACAGGGCCCCTACAATGAGCAGTTCTTC. This rearrangement joins TRBV6-1 to TRBJ2-1; D perhaps matches TRBD1 (6 bases). The CDR3 is 15 residues long. Trimming left V 1 base short and J 2 bases short, with 9 bases between. The germline V gene encodes CDR1 MNHNS and CDR2 SASEGT.

The chain recombines TRBV19 with TRBJ1-5; weak D call: TRBD1 (6 bases). The CDR3 extends over 15 amino acids. The germline V gene has CDR1 LNHDA and CDR2 SQIVND (reference sequence). V gave up 9 bases and J gave up 5 bases, with 20 bases separating them. CDR3 bases: TGTGCCAGCGCGTTGGCAGGGGTCTCCTATCAGCCCCAGCATTTT. As protein: CASALAGVSYQPQHF.

This clonotype has at least ten counts. The gene calls are TRBV12-3 or TRBV12-4 and TRBJ1-2, with D unresolved. The CDR3 sequence is 16 residues long. Trimming removed 1 base at V and 4 bases at J, with 16 bases between. In DNA form, the CDR3 reads TGTGCCAGCAGTTTAGGTAATCGGAGGGTCTCCTATGGCTACACCTTC. This codes for CASSLGNRRVSYGYTF.

The table lists this clonotype with a few counts. The rearrangement uses TRBV11-3 and TRBJ2-2; D is perhaps TRBD2 (7 bases). Trimming left V 5 bases short and J 4 bases short, with 17 bases between. This CDR3 region has 16 residues. Looked up from germline, CDR1 is SGHNT and CDR2 is YENEEA. CDR3 loop: CASSPPNRGGTGELFF. The CDR3 region has the DNA TGTGCCAGCAGCCCTCCCAATAGGGGGGGCACCGGGGAGCTGTTTTTT.

This clonotype was observed a handful of times. The V gene is TRBV6-2 or TRBV6-3, the J gene TRBJ2-7, with unresolved D. The length of the CDR3 is 14 residues. V gave up 5 bases and J gave up 7 bases, with 18 bases separating them. Per germline, CDR1 MNHEY and CDR2 SVGEGT. DNA of the CDR3: TGTGCCAGCAGTCTGGATCAGCCTTTATGGGAGCAGTACTTC. The encoded protein is CASSLDQPLWEQYF.

This clonotype was seen more than once but under ten times. The chain joins TRBV5-6 to TRBJ2-2, with TRBD1 as a possible D gene (6 bases). Germline V CDR1 and CDR2: SGHDT, YYEEEE. The CDR3 contains 15 residues. The ends were cut back, 7 bases at V and 3 bases at J, with 16 bases in the middle. CDR3 sequence reads: CASAQGRADTGELFF. For the CDR3, the DNA is TGTGCCAGCGCTCAGGGGCGGGCGGACACCGGGGAGCTGTTTTTT.

This clonotype came up many times. The CDR3 DNA sequence: TGTGCCAGCAGCCCCAGCGCTAGGGGCGGAAAACTGTTTTTT. It specifies CASSPSARGGKLFF. The chain couples TRBV7-2 to TRBJ1-4, with D perhaps matching TRBD1 (5 bases). The CDR3 totals 14 residues. Germline CDR1 SGHTA, CDR2 FQGNSA. The V gene lost 5 bases and the J gene lost 10 bases, with 17 bases spanning the gap.

This clonotype turned up a few times. The J gene is TRBJ1-1, the V gene TRBV27, with TRBD1 as a possible D gene (6 bases). CDR1 and CDR2 from the germline V gene are MNHEY and SMNVEV (reference sequence). This CDR3 is built from 15 residues. Between the trimmed V and J ends, which lost 1 base and 5 bases, there was a span of 14 bases. CDR3 protein: CASSLWGPGETEAFF. CDR3 DNA sequence: TGTGCCAGCAGTTTATGGGGGCCAGGGGAAACTGAAGCTTTCTTT.

The chain employs TRBV14 and TRBJ2-5, with D perhaps TRBD2 (5 bases). Per the germline V gene, CDR1 is SGHDN and CDR2 is FVKESK. The CDR3 is 15 residues long. V lost 4 bases and J lost 5, with 17 bases in between. This CDR3 is CASSPRYEGTETQYF. The CDR3 coding sequence is TGTGCCAGCAGCCCCCGTTATGAGGGCACGGAGACCCAGTACTTC.

This clonotype was detected only a few times. This sequence joins TRBV7-2 and TRBJ2-5; perhaps TRBD2 as D (6 bases). Germline CDR1 reads SGHTA; CDR2 reads FQGNSA. The CDR3 has 14 residues. Trimming removed 5 bases from V and 5 bases from J, with 15 bases in between. CDR3 amino acids: CASSPWGGVETQYF. The CDR3 DNA reads as TGTGCCAGCAGCCCCTGGGGCGGGGTGGAGACCCAGTACTTC.

This clonotype was found many times. This rearrangement joins TRBV7-2 to TRBJ2-3, with a weak D call TRBD2 (5 bases). V lost 4 bases and J lost 6, with 11 bases in between. This CDR3 contains 13 residues. Germline CDR1 SGHTA, CDR2 FQGNSA. CDR3: CASSSNLADTQYF. The CDR3 nucleotides are TGTGCCAGCAGCTCAAATTTAGCGGATACGCAGTATTTT.